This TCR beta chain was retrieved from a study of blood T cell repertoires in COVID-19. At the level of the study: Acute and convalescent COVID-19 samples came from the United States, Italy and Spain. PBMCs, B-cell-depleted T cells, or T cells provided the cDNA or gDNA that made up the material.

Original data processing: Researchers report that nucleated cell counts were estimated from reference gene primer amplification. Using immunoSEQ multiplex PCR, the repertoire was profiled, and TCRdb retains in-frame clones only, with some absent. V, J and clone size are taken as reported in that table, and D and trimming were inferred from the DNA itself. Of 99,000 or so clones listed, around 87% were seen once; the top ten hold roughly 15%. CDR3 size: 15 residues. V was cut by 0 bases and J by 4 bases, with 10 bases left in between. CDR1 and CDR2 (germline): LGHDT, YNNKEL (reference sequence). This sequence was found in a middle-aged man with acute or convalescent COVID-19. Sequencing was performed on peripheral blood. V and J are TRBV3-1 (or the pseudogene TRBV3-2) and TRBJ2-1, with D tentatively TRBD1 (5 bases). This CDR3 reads CASSQDPSGYNEQFF. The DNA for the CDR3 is TGTGCCAGCAGCCAAGATCCGTCAGGGTACAATGAGCAGTTCTTC.